Included here is one T cell receptor beta chain sequence, with context. The antigen is not known. Germline CDR1 and CDR2: SGHRS and YFSETQ. The CDR3 covers 15 residues. The data are from a study of T cells expressing NK-cell markers. Study-level findings and limits: Of the CD8+ T cells in six or seven donors, 1.0-7.0% belonged to dominant NKG2C+ clonotypes.

TCRdb reprocessed the 5' RACE reads; each CDR3 protein has one entry and no DNA is given. Its table lists roughly 160,000 distinct CDR3 sequences. Sequenced: blood T cells: a sorted CD56 or NKG2C T cell subset, CD4+ or CD8+ T cells, or bulk PBMC T cells (not recorded which). The rearrangement links TRBV5-1 to TRBJ2-2; without DNA, the TCRdb call of TRBD1 cannot be checked. This sequence was found in a woman aged 18-69 years in good health. CDR3 amino acids: CASSTTGTGDGELFF.